The clone carrying this TCR beta chain was seen repeatedly, ten times or more. The antigen remains unidentified. RNA transcripts yielded amplified TCR beta CDR3 regions. The primer set for the first-round RT-PCR of the TCR CDR3 was HTBI. TCRdb reprocessed the multiplex PCR reads via MiXCR and lists one record per CDR3 protein. The sample records approximately 400,000 distinct CDR3 sequences, around 15% being singletons. Uncontrolled infection, other autoimmune disease, pregnancy and lactation each barred patients from inclusion. Together with thyroid ultrasound, orbital computed tomography, serum thyroxine and TRAb, clinical symptoms were used for diagnoses. The data are from a study of T cells in Graves' hyperthyroidism and ophthalmopathy. The wider study: Peripheral blood collection took place at initial diagnosis, before any treatment. General study results and limits: Ophthalmopathy was separated from stable hyperthyroidism by a 13 V-J model.

The CDR3 consists of 12 residues. Trimming took 4 bases from V and 1 from J, leaving 7 bases between them. Germline lookup yields CDR1 SQVTM and CDR2 ANQGSEA. The chain is built from TRBV29-1 and TRBJ2-5, with a possible D match to TRBD2 (5 bases). The clonotype was recovered from a man aged 45 to 65 with Graves' ophthalmopathy. Sequencing was done on a sample of blood. The CDR3 region is CSVGGLQETQYF. The CDR3 nucleotides read TGCAGCGTTGGCGGACTCCAAGAGACCCAGTACTTC.